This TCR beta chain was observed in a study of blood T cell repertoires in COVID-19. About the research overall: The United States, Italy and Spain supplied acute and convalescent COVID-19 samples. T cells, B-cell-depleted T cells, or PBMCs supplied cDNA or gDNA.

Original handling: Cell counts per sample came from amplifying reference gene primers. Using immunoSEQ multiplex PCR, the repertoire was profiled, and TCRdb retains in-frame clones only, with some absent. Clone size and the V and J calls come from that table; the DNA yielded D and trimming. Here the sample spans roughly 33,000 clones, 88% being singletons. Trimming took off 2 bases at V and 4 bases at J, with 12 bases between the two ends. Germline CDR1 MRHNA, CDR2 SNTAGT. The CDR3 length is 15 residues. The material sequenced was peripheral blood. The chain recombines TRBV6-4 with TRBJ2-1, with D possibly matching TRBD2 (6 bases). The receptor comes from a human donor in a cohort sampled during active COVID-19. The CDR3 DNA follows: TGTGCCAGCAGTGACAACCCGGGGGATTACAATGAGCAGTTCTTC. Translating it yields CASSDNPGDYNEQFF.